A selection of T cell receptor beta chains follows, all from one sample in a study of cytomegalovirus exposure and HLA in healthy donors. Clones were read by immunoSEQ multiplex PCR, and TCRdb kept only the in-frame ones, dropping some. The sample consists of just over 70,000 clones, around two thirds of them appearing once. The source material was PBMCs. The source is a human donor in good health. Each CDR3 is given with its conserved first and last residue. A D gene is named only where the DNA matches it firmly. Only part of the rows carry a size: once, few, many, or a class if the clone is expanded.

NA | TRBJ2-1 | TRBV30 | TRBD2 | CAWSLGAGVSYNEQFF | TGTGCCTGGAGTTTAGGAGCGGGAGTATCCTACAATGAGCAGTTCTTC
NA | TRBJ1-3 | TRBV30 | NA | CAFDISGNTIYF | TGTGCCTTTGACATCTCTGGAAACACCATATATTTT
NA | TRBJ2-7 | TRBV5-4 | TRBD1 | CASSRNRDRGDYEQYF | TGTGCCAGCAGTCGTAACCGGGACAGGGGTGACTACGAGCAGTACTTC
NA | TRBJ2-3 | TRBV7-8 | NA | CASSLFPRRRDSDTQYF | TGTGCCAGCAGCTTGTTCCCCCGGAGGCGGGACTCAGATACGCAGTATTTT
NA | TRBJ1-3 | TRBV27 | NA | CASSLQGTGNTIYF | TGTGCCAGCAGTTTACAGGGTACTGGAAACACCATATATTTT
NA | TRBJ1-1 | TRBV27 | TRBD1 | CASSLLDRVGTEAFF | TGTGCCAGCAGTCTCCTTGACAGGGTCGGCACTGAAGCTTTCTTT
NA | TRBJ2-7 | TRBV23-1 | NA | CASSYLEEQYF | TGCGCCAGCAGTTACCTCGAGGAGCAGTACTTC
NA | TRBJ1-1 | TRBV2 | NA | CASSWARGATEPNTEAFF | TGTGCCAGCAGCTGGGCCAGGGGCGCCACCGAACCTAACACTGAAGCTTTCTTT
NA | TRBJ2-1 | TRBV30 | NA | CAWDRDTPEQFF | TGTGCCTGGGACCGGGACACCCCTGAGCAGTTCTTC
few | TRBJ2-1 | TRBV6-1 | NA | CASSEAPEGSYNEQFF | TGTGCCAGCAGTGAAGCCCCCGAGGGCTCCTACAATGAGCAGTTCTTC
NA | TRBJ1-1 | TRBV5-4 | TRBD1 | CASSLGGGNTEAFF | TGTGCCAGCAGCTTAGGAGGGGGCAACACTGAAGCTTTCTTT
NA | TRBJ1-5 | TRBV27 | NA | CASSSYQGNQPQHF | TGTGCCAGCAGTTCATATCAGGGGAACCAGCCCCAGCATTTT
NA | TRBJ2-1 | TRBV20-1 | NA | CSARRDEQFF | TGCAGTGCTAGGAGGGATGAGCAGTTCTTC
few | TRBJ2-1 | TRBV2 | TRBD2 | CASSEATGLGRGEQFF | TGTGCCAGCAGTGAAGCCACCGGACTAGGAAGGGGTGAGCAGTTCTTC
few | TRBJ1-4 | TRBV10-1 | NA | CASSTGPSNEKLFF | TGCGCCAGCAGCACAGGGCCATCTAATGAAAAACTGTTTTTT
NA | TRBJ2-7 | TRBV5-6 | NA | CASSSPRGEQYF | TGTGCCAGCAGCTCCCCCCGGGGAGAGCAGTACTTC